Listed below are T cell receptor beta chains from one sample, sequenced in a study of blood T cell repertoires in COVID-19. The protocol was immunoSEQ multiplex PCR, while the TCRdb copy is restricted to in-frame clones and leaves out a portion. The data show approximately 75,000 clones, 86% seen once. The specimen was peripheral blood. The receptors were gathered from a man older than 75 with COVID-19, enrolled during active disease. Each CDR3 is given with its conserved first and last residue. A D gene is named only where the DNA matches it firmly. Rows give clone size only sometimes, using once, few, many, or a class for an expanded clone.

v_gene: TRBV19
abundance: once
d_gene: TRBD1
j_gene: TRBJ1-1
CDR3nt: TGTGCCAGTAGTAGACAGGGTCTCACTGAAGCTTTCTTT
CDR3aa: CASSRQGLTEAFF

v_gene: TRBV5-1
abundance: once
d_gene: TRBD1
j_gene: TRBJ1-4
CDR3nt: TGCGCCAGCAGCTTGGAGGGGGCTGCGGATGAAAAACTGTTTTTT
CDR3aa: CASSLEGAADEKLFF

v_gene: TRBV6-5
abundance: -
d_gene: -
j_gene: TRBJ2-1
CDR3nt: TGTGCCAGCGCACAGGAGAGCGTGGCTGGGAATGAGCAGTTCTTC
CDR3aa: CASAQESVAGNEQFF

v_gene: TRBV19
abundance: -
d_gene: -
j_gene: TRBJ1-1
CDR3nt: TGTGCCAGTAGTATTGGACTGGTGAACACTGAAGCTTTCTTT
CDR3aa: CASSIGLVNTEAFF

v_gene: TRBV4-3
abundance: -
d_gene: -
j_gene: TRBJ1-1
CDR3nt: TGCGCCAGCAGCCAAGAAGCGGGCACTGAAGCTTTCTTT
CDR3aa: CASSQEAGTEAFF

v_gene: TRBV5-1
abundance: -
d_gene: TRBD1
j_gene: TRBJ2-3
CDR3nt: TGCGCCAGCAGCCCCACCGGACAGGGGGCCTCAGATACGCAGTATTTT
CDR3aa: CASSPTGQGASDTQYF

v_gene: TRBV18
abundance: -
d_gene: -
j_gene: TRBJ2-1
CDR3nt: TGTGCCAGCTCACCACCGGAGTCTGGGGAGCAGTTCTTC
CDR3aa: CASSPPESGEQFF

v_gene: TRBV7-2
abundance: -
d_gene: -
j_gene: TRBJ1-1
CDR3nt: TGTGCCAGCAGCGCCCTAATAGTGGACACTGAAGCTTTCTTT
CDR3aa: CASSALIVDTEAFF

v_gene: TRBV5-1
abundance: -
d_gene: -
j_gene: TRBJ2-7
CDR3nt: TGCGCCAGCAGCTTGGGGGGAGAATTCTACGAGCAGTACTTC
CDR3aa: CASSLGGEFYEQYF

v_gene: TRBV19
abundance: -
d_gene: TRBD1
j_gene: TRBJ1-5
CDR3nt: TGTGCCAGTAGTATCTCGGGACAGGGGGCTTGGCAGCCCCAGCATTTT
CDR3aa: CASSISGQGAWQPQHF

v_gene: TRBV7-3
abundance: -
d_gene: TRBD1
j_gene: TRBJ2-5
CDR3nt: TGTGCCAGCAGCGAGACCGGGACAGGGTCGGGGGAGACCCAGTACTTC
CDR3aa: CASSETGTGSGETQYF

v_gene: TRBV2
abundance: -
d_gene: -
j_gene: TRBJ1-4
CDR3nt: TGTGCCAGCAAAAGGACAGAAACTAATGAAAAACTGTTTTTT
CDR3aa: CASKRTETNEKLFF

v_gene: TRBV27
abundance: -
d_gene: TRBD1
j_gene: TRBJ1-2
CDR3nt: TGTGCCAGCAGTTTCCGCACGACAGGGTTGAGGGCCACCTATGGCTACACCTTC
CDR3aa: CASSFRTTGLRATYGYTF

v_gene: TRBV12-3/TRBV12-4
abundance: -
d_gene: -
j_gene: TRBJ1-1
CDR3nt: TGTGCCAGCAGTTCGATAGGGGGCACTGAAGCTTTCTTT
CDR3aa: CASSSIGGTEAFF

v_gene: TRBV7-7
abundance: -
d_gene: TRBD2
j_gene: TRBJ2-5
CDR3nt: TGTGCCAGCAGCTTACAAGCGGGGGGCCAAGAGACCCAGTACTTC
CDR3aa: CASSLQAGGQETQYF

v_gene: TRBV7-2
abundance: -
d_gene: TRBD2
j_gene: TRBJ2-1
CDR3nt: TGTGCCAGCAGCTCTCCACTAGCGGGCGCATACAATGAGCAGTTCTTC
CDR3aa: CASSSPLAGAYNEQFF

v_gene: TRBV18
abundance: few
d_gene: -
j_gene: TRBJ1-1
CDR3nt: TGTGCCAGCTCACCACGAGGTGCTGAAGCTTTCTTT
CDR3aa: CASSPRGAEAFF

v_gene: TRBV19
abundance: -
d_gene: -
j_gene: TRBJ1-4
CDR3nt: TGTGCCAGTAGCCCCGGAGGAGGTTTTAATGAAAAACTGTTTTTT
CDR3aa: CASSPGGGFNEKLFF

v_gene: TRBV27
abundance: -
d_gene: TRBD2
j_gene: TRBJ2-2
CDR3nt: TGTGCCAGCAGTTTACGCCTAGCGGGGGGCGACACCGGGGAGCTGTTTTTT
CDR3aa: CASSLRLAGGDTGELFF

v_gene: TRBV19
abundance: -
d_gene: TRBD1
j_gene: TRBJ1-2
CDR3nt: TGTGCCAGTAGTATTCAGGGACAGGGTGGAGGCTACACCTTC
CDR3aa: CASSIQGQGGGYTF